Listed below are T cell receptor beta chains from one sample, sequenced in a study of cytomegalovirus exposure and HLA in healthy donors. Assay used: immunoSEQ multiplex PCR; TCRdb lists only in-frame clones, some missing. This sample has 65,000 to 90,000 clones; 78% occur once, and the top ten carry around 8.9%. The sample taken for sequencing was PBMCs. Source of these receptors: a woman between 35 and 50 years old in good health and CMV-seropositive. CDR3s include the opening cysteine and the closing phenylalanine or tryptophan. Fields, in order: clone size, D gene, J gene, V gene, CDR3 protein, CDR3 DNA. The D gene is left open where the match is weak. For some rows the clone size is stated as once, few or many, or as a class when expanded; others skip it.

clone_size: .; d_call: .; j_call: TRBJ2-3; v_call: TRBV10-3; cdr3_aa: CAISEITGFRTDTQYF; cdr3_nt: TGTGCCATCAGTGAGATTACCGGTTTCCGCACAGATACGCAGTATTTT
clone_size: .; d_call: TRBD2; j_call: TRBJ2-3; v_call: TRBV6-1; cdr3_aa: CASRLAGAGDTQYF; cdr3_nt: TGTGCCAGCAGATTAGCGGGGGCGGGAGATACGCAGTATTTT
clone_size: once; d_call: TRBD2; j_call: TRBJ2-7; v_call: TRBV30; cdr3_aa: CAWSWRGAYEQYF; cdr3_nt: TGTGCCTGGTCTTGGCGGGGGGCCTACGAGCAGTACTTC
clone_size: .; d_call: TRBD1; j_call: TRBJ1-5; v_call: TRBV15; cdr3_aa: CATSRQGVGNQPQHF; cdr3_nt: TGTGCCACCAGCAGACAGGGGGTTGGCAATCAGCCCCAGCATTTT
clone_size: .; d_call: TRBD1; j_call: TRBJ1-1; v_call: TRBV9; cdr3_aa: CASSAPGQGTTEAFF; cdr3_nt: TGTGCCAGCAGCGCACCGGGACAGGGCACCACTGAAGCTTTCTTT
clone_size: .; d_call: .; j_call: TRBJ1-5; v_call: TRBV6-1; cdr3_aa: CASSGQLGNQPQHF; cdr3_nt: TGTGCCAGCAGTGGACAGCTCGGCAATCAGCCCCAGCATTTT
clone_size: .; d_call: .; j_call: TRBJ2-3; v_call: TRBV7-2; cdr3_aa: CASSLALQTDTQYF; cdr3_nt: TGTGCCAGCAGCTTAGCGCTTCAGACAGATACGCAGTATTTT
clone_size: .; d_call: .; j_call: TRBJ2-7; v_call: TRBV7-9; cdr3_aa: CASSSGGPADRYF; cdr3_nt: TGTGCCAGCAGCTCGGGGGGCCCAGCAGATCGGTACTTC
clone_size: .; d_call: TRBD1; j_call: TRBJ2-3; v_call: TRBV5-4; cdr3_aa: CASSSRTGEGTDTQYF; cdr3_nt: TGTGCCAGCAGCTCCCGGACAGGGGAGGGCACAGATACGCAGTATTTT
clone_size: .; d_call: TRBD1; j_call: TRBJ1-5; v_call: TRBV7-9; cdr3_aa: CASSLGGQGADQPQHF; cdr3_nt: TGTGCCAGCAGCTTAGGGGGACAGGGGGCAGATCAGCCCCAGCATTTT
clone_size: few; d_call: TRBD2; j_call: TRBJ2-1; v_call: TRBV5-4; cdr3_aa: CASSLRLAGGDEQFF; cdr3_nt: TGTGCCAGCAGCTTGAGACTAGCGGGGGGGGACGAGCAGTTCTTC
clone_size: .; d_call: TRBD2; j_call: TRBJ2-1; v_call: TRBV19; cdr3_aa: CASSKQRGSYNEQFF; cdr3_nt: TGTGCCAGTAGTAAACAGCGGGGGAGCTACAATGAGCAGTTCTTC
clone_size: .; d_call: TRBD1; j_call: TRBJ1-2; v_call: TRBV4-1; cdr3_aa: CASSPQGGGYGYTF; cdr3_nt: TGCGCCAGCAGCCCTCAGGGGGGCGGCTATGGCTACACCTTC
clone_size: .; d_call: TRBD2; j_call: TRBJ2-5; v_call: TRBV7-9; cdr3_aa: CASSSGRETQYF; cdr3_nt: TGTGCCAGCTCCAGCGGGAGAGAGACCCAGTACTTC
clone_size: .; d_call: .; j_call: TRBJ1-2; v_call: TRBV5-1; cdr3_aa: CASSLEVGRNYGYTF; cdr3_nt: TGCGCCAGCAGCTTGGAGGTGGGGCGGAACTATGGCTACACCTTC
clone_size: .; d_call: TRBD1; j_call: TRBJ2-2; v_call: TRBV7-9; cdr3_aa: CASSFLRPRDSIYTGELFF; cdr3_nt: TGTGCCAGCAGCTTTTTGAGGCCGAGGGACAGCATATACACCGGGGAGCTGTTTTTT
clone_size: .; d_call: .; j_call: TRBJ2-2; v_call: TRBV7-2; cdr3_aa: CASSFVPDGELFF; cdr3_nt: TGTGCCAGCAGCTTCGTCCCAGACGGGGAGCTGTTTTTT
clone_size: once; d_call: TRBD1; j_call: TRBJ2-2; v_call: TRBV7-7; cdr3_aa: CASSSGQGATGELFF; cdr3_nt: TGTGCCAGCAGCTCCGGACAGGGGGCGACCGGGGAGCTGTTTTTT
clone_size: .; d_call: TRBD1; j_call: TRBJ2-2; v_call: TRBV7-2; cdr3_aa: CASSLGQGKAGELFF; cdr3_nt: TGTGCCAGCAGCTTAGGACAGGGGAAGGCCGGGGAGCTGTTTTTT
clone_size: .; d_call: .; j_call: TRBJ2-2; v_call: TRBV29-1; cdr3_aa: CSVKDRAGTNTGELFF; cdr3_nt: TGCAGCGTTAAGGACAGAGCGGGAACGAACACCGGGGAGCTGTTTTTT
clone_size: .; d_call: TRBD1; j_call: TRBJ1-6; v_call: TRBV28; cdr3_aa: CASFGDSNNSPLHF; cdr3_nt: TGTGCCAGCTTCGGGGACAGCAATAATTCACCCCTCCACTTT
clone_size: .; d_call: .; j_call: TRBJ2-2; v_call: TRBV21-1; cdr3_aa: CASSGRTGNTGELFF; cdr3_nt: TGTGCCAGCAGCGGTAGGACAGGGAACACCGGGGAGCTGTTTTTT
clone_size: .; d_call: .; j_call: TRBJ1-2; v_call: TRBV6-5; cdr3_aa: CASRATHTVLHGYTF; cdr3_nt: TGTGCCAGCAGAGCTACGCATACAGTTTTACATGGCTACACCTTC
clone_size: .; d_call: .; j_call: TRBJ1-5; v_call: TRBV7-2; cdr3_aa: CASSPDQPQHF; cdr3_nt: TGTGCCAGCAGCCCCGATCAGCCCCAGCATTTT
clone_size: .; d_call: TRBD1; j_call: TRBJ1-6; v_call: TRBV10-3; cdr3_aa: CAIRSTGEDSPLHF; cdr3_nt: TGTGCCATCAGATCGACAGGGGAGGATTCACCCCTCCACTTT
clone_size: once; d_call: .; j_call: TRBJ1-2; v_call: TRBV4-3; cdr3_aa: CASSLSAGRTNYGYTF; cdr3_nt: TGCGCCAGCAGCCTATCCGCAGGCAGGACAAACTATGGCTACACCTTC
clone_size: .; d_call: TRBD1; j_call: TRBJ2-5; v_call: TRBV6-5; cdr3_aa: CASSPRRGRETQYF; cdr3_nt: TGTGCCAGCAGCCCCAGAAGGGGGCGTGAGACCCAGTACTTC
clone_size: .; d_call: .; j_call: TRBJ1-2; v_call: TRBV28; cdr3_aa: CASSFRHGGLYVDTF; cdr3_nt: TGTGCCAGCAGTTTCCGGCATGGTGGGCTCTATGTTGACACCTTC
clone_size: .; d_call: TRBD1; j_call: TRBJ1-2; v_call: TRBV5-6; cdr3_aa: CASSPRTGKGYTF; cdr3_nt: TGTGCCAGCAGCCCGCGGACAGGGAAGGGCTACACCTTC
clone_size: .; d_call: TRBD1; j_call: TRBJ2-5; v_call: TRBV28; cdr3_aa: CASSNRDRGPQETQYF; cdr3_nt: TGTGCCAGCAGTAACCGGGACAGGGGGCCTCAAGAGACCCAGTACTTC
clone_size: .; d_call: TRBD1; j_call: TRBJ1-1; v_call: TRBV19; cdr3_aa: CASSSKQGTEAFF; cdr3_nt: TGTGCCAGTAGTAGCAAACAGGGGACTGAAGCTTTCTTT
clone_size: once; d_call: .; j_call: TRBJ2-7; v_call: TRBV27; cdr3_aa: CASSLLQGGYEQYF; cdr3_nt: TGTGCCAGCAGTTTATTGCAGGGAGGCTACGAGCAGTACTTC
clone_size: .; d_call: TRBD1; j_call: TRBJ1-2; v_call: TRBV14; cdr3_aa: CASSQERDRGYGYTF; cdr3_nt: TGTGCCAGCAGCCAAGAAAGGGACAGGGGCTATGGCTACACCTTC
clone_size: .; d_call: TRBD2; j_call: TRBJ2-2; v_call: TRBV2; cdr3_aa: CASRSRTSGSTGELFF; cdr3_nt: TGTGCCAGCAGAAGTAGGACTAGCGGGAGCACCGGGGAGCTGTTTTTT
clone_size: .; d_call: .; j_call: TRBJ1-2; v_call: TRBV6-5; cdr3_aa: CASRGTRDNYGYTF; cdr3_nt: TGTGCCAGCAGGGGGACGCGGGATAACTATGGCTACACCTTC
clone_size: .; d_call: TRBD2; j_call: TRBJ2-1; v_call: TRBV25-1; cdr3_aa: CASSGASGGPLYNEQFF; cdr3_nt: TGTGCCAGCAGTGGCGCTAGCGGGGGCCCACTCTACAATGAGCAGTTCTTC
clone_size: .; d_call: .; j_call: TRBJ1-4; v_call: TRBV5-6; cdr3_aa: CASSLPGGPEKLFF; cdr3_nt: TGTGCCAGCAGCCTTCCGGGGGGCCCGGAAAAACTGTTTTTT
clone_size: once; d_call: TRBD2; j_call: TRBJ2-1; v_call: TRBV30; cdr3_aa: CAWKLAGTNEQFF; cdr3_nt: TGTGCCTGGAAACTAGCGGGGACCAATGAGCAGTTCTTC
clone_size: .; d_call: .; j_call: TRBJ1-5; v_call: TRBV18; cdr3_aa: CASSIQGDNQPQHF; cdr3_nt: TGTGCCAGCTCAATACAGGGTGACAATCAGCCCCAGCATTTT
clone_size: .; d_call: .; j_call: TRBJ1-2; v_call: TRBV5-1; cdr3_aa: CASREDSLYGYTF; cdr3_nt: TGCGCCAGCAGGGAGGACAGCCTATATGGCTACACCTTC
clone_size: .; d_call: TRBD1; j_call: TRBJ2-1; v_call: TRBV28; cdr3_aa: CASISLGTGGSAEQFF; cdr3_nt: TGTGCCAGCATTTCCCTCGGGACAGGGGGCTCGGCTGAGCAGTTCTTC
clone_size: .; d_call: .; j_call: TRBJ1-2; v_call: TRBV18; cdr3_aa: CASAGDGLYGYTF; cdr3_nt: TGTGCCAGCGCGGGGGACGGCCTCTATGGCTACACCTTC
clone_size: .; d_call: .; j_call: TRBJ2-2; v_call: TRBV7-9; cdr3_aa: CASSSTENTGELFF; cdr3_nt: TGTGCCAGCAGCTCCACTGAGAACACCGGGGAGCTGTTTTTT
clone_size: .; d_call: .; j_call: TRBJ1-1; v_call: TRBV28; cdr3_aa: CASSDRWYTEAFF; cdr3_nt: TGTGCCAGTAGCGACAGGTGGTACACTGAAGCTTTCTTT
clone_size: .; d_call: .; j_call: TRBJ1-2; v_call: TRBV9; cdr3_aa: CASSAGTTSNYGYTF; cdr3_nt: TGTGCCAGCAGCGCAGGGACAACCTCTAACTATGGCTACACCTTC
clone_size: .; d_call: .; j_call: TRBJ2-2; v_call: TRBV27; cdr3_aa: CASSLSKGDGELFF; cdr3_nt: TGTGCCAGCAGTTTATCGAAAGGGGACGGGGAGCTGTTTTTT
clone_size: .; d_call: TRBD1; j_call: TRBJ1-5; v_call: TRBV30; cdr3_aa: CASGAGGGIFQPQHF; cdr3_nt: TGTGCCTCCGGGGCAGGGGGCGGCATATTTCAGCCCCAGCATTTT
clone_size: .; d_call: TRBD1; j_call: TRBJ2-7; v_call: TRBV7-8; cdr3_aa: CASSFSQGVYEQYF; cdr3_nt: TGTGCCAGCAGCTTTAGTCAGGGGGTTTACGAGCAGTACTTC
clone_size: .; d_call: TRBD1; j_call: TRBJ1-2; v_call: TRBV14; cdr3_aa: CASSPRRADRGYGYTF; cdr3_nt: TGTGCCAGCAGCCCGAGGAGGGCCGACAGGGGATATGGCTACACCTTC
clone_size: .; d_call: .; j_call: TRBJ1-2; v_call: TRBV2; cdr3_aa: CASTWVGVYGYTF; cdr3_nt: TGTGCCAGCACCTGGGTAGGGGTCTATGGCTACACCTTC